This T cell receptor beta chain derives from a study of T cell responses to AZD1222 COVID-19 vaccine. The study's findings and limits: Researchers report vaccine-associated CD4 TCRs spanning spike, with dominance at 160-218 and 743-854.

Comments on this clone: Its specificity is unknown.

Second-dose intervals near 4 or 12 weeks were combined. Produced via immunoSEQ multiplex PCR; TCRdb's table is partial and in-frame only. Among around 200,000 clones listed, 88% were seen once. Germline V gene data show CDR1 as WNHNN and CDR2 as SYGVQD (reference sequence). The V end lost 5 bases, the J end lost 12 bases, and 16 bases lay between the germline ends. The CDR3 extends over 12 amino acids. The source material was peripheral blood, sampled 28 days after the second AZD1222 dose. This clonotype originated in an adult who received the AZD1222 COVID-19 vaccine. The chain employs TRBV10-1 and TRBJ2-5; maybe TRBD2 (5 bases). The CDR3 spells CASSPSHRDKYF. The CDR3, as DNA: TGCGCCAGCAGTCCCTCCCACCGGGATAAGTACTTC.